This is a list of T cell receptor beta chains from one sample in a study of beta chain features in type 1 diabetes. Clones were read by immunoSEQ multiplex PCR, and TCRdb kept only the in-frame ones, dropping some. The sample shows 150,000 to 160,000 clones, around 10% of them seen only once. The material sequenced was central memory CD4+ T cells from blood. All receptors come from a man aged 18 to 35 in good health. The CDR3 runs from the conserved cysteine through the conserved F or W. Each record gives: D gene, J gene, V gene, clone size, CDR3 DNA, CDR3 protein. The D gene is left open where the match is weak. A clone size is listed for some rows: how often the clone was seen (once, few, many), or a class if it is expanded.

D gene: .
J gene: TRBJ1-1
V gene: TRBV4-1
clone size: .
CDR3 DNA: TGCGCCAGCAGCCGCCCCGGACACTTGTTCACTGAAGCTTTCTTT
CDR3 protein: CASSRPGHLFTEAFF

D gene: .
J gene: TRBJ2-1
V gene: TRBV12-5
clone size: few
CDR3 DNA: TGTGCTAGTGCCCTCTACAATGAGCAGTTCTTC
CDR3 protein: CASALYNEQFF

D gene: .
J gene: TRBJ2-3
V gene: TRBV7-3
clone size: few
CDR3 DNA: TGTGCCAGCAGCCATAGGGGGACACACCTCGGGGATACGCAGTATTTT
CDR3 protein: CASSHRGTHLGDTQYF

D gene: TRBD2
J gene: TRBJ2-3
V gene: TRBV9
clone size: few
CDR3 DNA: TGTGCCAGCAGCGTAGCCCCGGCGGGAGTGAGCACAGATACGCAGTATTTT
CDR3 protein: CASSVAPAGVSTDTQYF

D gene: .
J gene: TRBJ1-1
V gene: TRBV11-3
clone size: .
CDR3 DNA: TGTGCCAGCAGCTTAGGACGGGACACTGAAGCTTTCTTT
CDR3 protein: CASSLGRDTEAFF

D gene: .
J gene: TRBJ2-1
V gene: TRBV19
clone size: few
CDR3 DNA: TGTGCCAGTAGTATACCCCCGGAAAACAGTAAGTTCTTC
CDR3 protein: CASSIPPENSKFF

D gene: TRBD2
J gene: TRBJ2-3
V gene: TRBV28
clone size: many
CDR3 DNA: TGTGCCAGCATCGCTTCCCAAGGGACTAGCGGGGGCACAGATACGCAGTATTTT
CDR3 protein: CASIASQGTSGGTDTQYF

D gene: TRBD2
J gene: TRBJ2-1
V gene: TRBV14
clone size: many
CDR3 DNA: TGTGCCAGCAGCCCGACTAGCGGGGGGAATGAGCAGTTCTTC
CDR3 protein: CASSPTSGGNEQFF

D gene: .
J gene: TRBJ2-7
V gene: TRBV6-5
clone size: few
CDR3 DNA: TGTGCCAGCAGTGGGGAATGGGGGTCCTACGAGCAGTACTTC
CDR3 protein: CASSGEWGSYEQYF

D gene: .
J gene: TRBJ1-1
V gene: TRBV7-2
clone size: .
CDR3 DNA: TGTGCCAGCAGCTTGTCCGGGACAAAATCTGAAGCTTTCTTT
CDR3 protein: CASSLSGTKSEAFF

D gene: .
J gene: TRBJ2-7
V gene: TRBV28
clone size: few
CDR3 DNA: TGTGCCAGCAGTGCCAGCCACGAGCAGTACTTC
CDR3 protein: CASSASHEQYF

D gene: .
J gene: TRBJ2-7
V gene: TRBV25-1
clone size: .
CDR3 DNA: TGTGCCAGCAGTGACGACAGTAGCCGACCCTACGAGCAGTACTTC
CDR3 protein: CASSDDSSRPYEQYF

D gene: TRBD2
J gene: TRBJ2-7
V gene: TRBV9
clone size: .
CDR3 DNA: TGTGCCAGCAGCCCATCTAGTGGACTAGGAGGATACGAGCAGTACTTC
CDR3 protein: CASSPSSGLGGYEQYF

D gene: .
J gene: TRBJ2-7
V gene: TRBV10-3
clone size: many
CDR3 DNA: TGTGCCATCAGTGAGTCCATCTACGAGCAGTACTTC
CDR3 protein: CAISESIYEQYF

D gene: .
J gene: TRBJ1-2
V gene: TRBV28
clone size: .
CDR3 DNA: TGTGCCAGCAGTTTATCAGGGGTCAAGGGTGGCTACACCTTC
CDR3 protein: CASSLSGVKGGYTF

D gene: .
J gene: TRBJ2-7
V gene: TRBV5-1
clone size: few
CDR3 DNA: TGCGCCAGCAGCTTGGTGTCCTTCACCTACGAGCAGTACTTC
CDR3 protein: CASSLVSFTYEQYF

D gene: .
J gene: TRBJ2-1
V gene: TRBV2
clone size: .
CDR3 DNA: TGTGCCAGCAGGTTTCAGGGCCAACCGAGGGAGTTCTTC
CDR3 protein: CASRFQGQPREFF

D gene: TRBD2
J gene: TRBJ2-2
V gene: TRBV7-2
clone size: .
CDR3 DNA: TGTGCCAGCAGCCGAAACGGACTAGCGGGGGACGCCGGGGAGCTGTTTTTT
CDR3 protein: CASSRNGLAGDAGELFF

D gene: TRBD1
J gene: TRBJ1-1
V gene: TRBV4-2
clone size: few
CDR3 DNA: TGTGCCAGCAGCCAAGATCCAGGGGGAGCTTTCTTT
CDR3 protein: CASSQDPGGAFF

D gene: .
J gene: TRBJ1-2
V gene: TRBV4-3
clone size: few
CDR3 DNA: TGCGCCAGCAGCCAACTTGCATCGGACGGGGATGGCTACACCTTC
CDR3 protein: CASSQLASDGDGYTF

D gene: .
J gene: TRBJ2-3
V gene: TRBV6-1
clone size: few
CDR3 DNA: TGTGCCAGCAGTGCCCGACCTCGCGTTAGCACAGATACGCAGTATTTT
CDR3 protein: CASSARPRVSTDTQYF

D gene: .
J gene: TRBJ1-2
V gene: TRBV1
clone size: few
CDR3 DNA: TGCACCAGCAGCCAAGATGGGCCTACGGCTAACTATGGCTACACCTTC
CDR3 protein: CTSSQDGPTANYGYTF

D gene: .
J gene: TRBJ2-1
V gene: TRBV5-1
clone size: few
CDR3 DNA: TGCGCCAGCAGCTTGGGATCAGCTTACAATGAGCAGTTCTTC
CDR3 protein: CASSLGSAYNEQFF

D gene: .
J gene: TRBJ1-1
V gene: TRBV7-2
clone size: .
CDR3 DNA: TGTGCCAGCAGCAGACAGATTAACACTGAAGCTTTCTTT
CDR3 protein: CASSRQINTEAFF

D gene: .
J gene: TRBJ2-7
V gene: TRBV9
clone size: .
CDR3 DNA: TGTGCCAGCAGCGCGAGTCCGGGAGTGGGCTCCTACGAGCAGTACTTC
CDR3 protein: CASSASPGVGSYEQYF

D gene: TRBD2
J gene: TRBJ2-7
V gene: TRBV29-1
clone size: few
CDR3 DNA: TGCAGCGTCCTTAAACTAGCGGGAGTTACCTACGAGCAGTACTTC
CDR3 protein: CSVLKLAGVTYEQYF

D gene: .
J gene: TRBJ1-1
V gene: TRBV18
clone size: .
CDR3 DNA: TGTGCCAGCTCACCCAGCGGGGGTGGTACTGAAGCTTTCTTT
CDR3 protein: CASSPSGGGTEAFF

D gene: .
J gene: TRBJ2-1
V gene: TRBV9
clone size: .
CDR3 DNA: TGTGCCAGCAGCGTATTGGGAGGAGGCGATGAGCAGTTCTTC
CDR3 protein: CASSVLGGGDEQFF

D gene: .
J gene: TRBJ2-5
V gene: TRBV6-5
clone size: few
CDR3 DNA: TGTGCCAGCAGTTACTCGTTCCGAGAGACCCAGTACTTC
CDR3 protein: CASSYSFRETQYF

D gene: TRBD2
J gene: TRBJ2-2
V gene: TRBV7-2
clone size: few
CDR3 DNA: TGTGCCAGCAGCTTAAGCCCCACTAGCGGGAACACCGGGGAGCTGTTTTTT
CDR3 protein: CASSLSPTSGNTGELFF

D gene: TRBD1
J gene: TRBJ1-2
V gene: TRBV2
clone size: few
CDR3 DNA: TGTGCCAGCAGTGAAATACAGGGGAACTATGGCTACACCTTC
CDR3 protein: CASSEIQGNYGYTF

D gene: .
J gene: TRBJ2-3
V gene: TRBV4-3
clone size: many
CDR3 DNA: TGCGCCAGCAGCCAAGAAGAAAGGACTAGCACAGATACGCAGTATTTT
CDR3 protein: CASSQEERTSTDTQYF

D gene: .
J gene: TRBJ1-2
V gene: TRBV7-3
clone size: .
CDR3 DNA: TGTGCCAGCAGCTCTCCGGGGAGCTATGGCTACACCTTC
CDR3 protein: CASSSPGSYGYTF

D gene: TRBD1
J gene: TRBJ2-1
V gene: TRBV5-8
clone size: few
CDR3 DNA: TGTGCCAGCAGCCCCGGGACAGGGGGATGGTCCTACAATGAGCAGTTCTTC
CDR3 protein: CASSPGTGGWSYNEQFF

D gene: .
J gene: TRBJ2-1
V gene: TRBV5-6
clone size: .
CDR3 DNA: TGTGCCAGCAGCTTAAGTAGGCGGGATTACAATGAGCAGTTCTTC
CDR3 protein: CASSLSRRDYNEQFF

D gene: TRBD2
J gene: TRBJ2-1
V gene: TRBV9
clone size: once
CDR3 DNA: TGTGCCAGCAGCGTTAGCGGGGGGAACAATGAGCAGTTCTTC
CDR3 protein: CASSVSGGNNEQFF

D gene: .
J gene: TRBJ1-2
V gene: TRBV7-2
clone size: many
CDR3 DNA: TGTGCCAGCGAGGACAGCCGTGGCTACACCTTC
CDR3 protein: CASEDSRGYTF

D gene: .
J gene: TRBJ1-4
V gene: TRBV29-1
clone size: few
CDR3 DNA: TGCAGCGTTGGACGAGGAACCGGGGCTAATGAAAAACTGTTTTTT
CDR3 protein: CSVGRGTGANEKLFF

D gene: TRBD1
J gene: TRBJ2-2
V gene: TRBV7-2
clone size: .
CDR3 DNA: TGTGCCAGCACCCTAGGGGGGACAGGGAGCACCGGGGAGCTGTTTTTT
CDR3 protein: CASTLGGTGSTGELFF

D gene: .
J gene: TRBJ2-7
V gene: TRBV5-4
clone size: .
CDR3 DNA: TGTGCCAGCAGCTTGGAAACCTACGAGCAGTACTTC
CDR3 protein: CASSLETYEQYF

D gene: TRBD1
J gene: TRBJ2-3
V gene: TRBV6-6
clone size: many
CDR3 DNA: TGTGCCAGCAGTCCCAGGGACAGCCGAGATACGCAGTATTTT
CDR3 protein: CASSPRDSRDTQYF

D gene: .
J gene: TRBJ1-1
V gene: TRBV7-2
clone size: .
CDR3 DNA: TGTGCCAGCAGCTTAAAGGTTACTGAAGCTTTCTTT
CDR3 protein: CASSLKVTEAFF

D gene: .
J gene: TRBJ1-6
V gene: TRBV5-4
clone size: .
CDR3 DNA: TGTGCCAGCAGCACCTCCCAGGGGTTCGGCGAATCACCCCTCCACTTT
CDR3 protein: CASSTSQGFGESPLHF

D gene: TRBD1
J gene: TRBJ2-7
V gene: TRBV29-1
clone size: .
CDR3 DNA: TGCAGCGTTGGGGACAGGAGGGACTACGAGCAGTACTTC
CDR3 protein: CSVGDRRDYEQYF

D gene: .
J gene: TRBJ2-2
V gene: TRBV29-1
clone size: few
CDR3 DNA: TGCAGCGCCCGACCAGTTACTACCGGGGAGCTGTTTTTT
CDR3 protein: CSARPVTTGELFF

D gene: TRBD2
J gene: TRBJ2-1
V gene: TRBV4-2
clone size: few
CDR3 DNA: TGTGCCAGCAGCCAGGAAAGCGGGAGGGCCTACAATGAGCAGTTCTTC
CDR3 protein: CASSQESGRAYNEQFF

D gene: TRBD1
J gene: TRBJ1-2
V gene: TRBV7-9
clone size: .
CDR3 DNA: TGTGCCAGCACCCCAGGACAGGGGGGCTACAACTATGGCTACACCTTC
CDR3 protein: CASTPGQGGYNYGYTF

D gene: .
J gene: TRBJ2-7
V gene: TRBV5-1
clone size: .
CDR3 DNA: TGCGCCAGCAGCCCAGACAGGTACGAGCAGTACTTC
CDR3 protein: CASSPDRYEQYF

D gene: .
J gene: TRBJ1-1
V gene: TRBV29-1
clone size: many
CDR3 DNA: TGCAGCGTCAAAGACAGACCACCGAACACTGAAGCTTTCTTT
CDR3 protein: CSVKDRPPNTEAFF

D gene: TRBD2
J gene: TRBJ2-3
V gene: TRBV7-2
clone size: .
CDR3 DNA: TGTGCCAGCAGCTTTCTAGCGGGACACCGCACAGATACGCAGTATTTT
CDR3 protein: CASSFLAGHRTDTQYF

D gene: TRBD1
J gene: TRBJ1-1
V gene: TRBV27
clone size: few
CDR3 DNA: TGTGCCAGCAGTTTGGGACAGGTGAACACTGAAGCTTTCTTT
CDR3 protein: CASSLGQVNTEAFF

D gene: .
J gene: TRBJ2-3
V gene: TRBV14
clone size: few
CDR3 DNA: TGTGCCAGCAGCCAAATGCGGGATTGGGGCACAGATACGCAGTATTTT
CDR3 protein: CASSQMRDWGTDTQYF

D gene: .
J gene: TRBJ1-5
V gene: TRBV7-2
clone size: .
CDR3 DNA: TGTGCCAGCAGCTTAGTCCCCAATCAGCCCCAGCATTTT
CDR3 protein: CASSLVPNQPQHF

D gene: TRBD1
J gene: TRBJ2-3
V gene: TRBV28
clone size: .
CDR3 DNA: TGTGCCAGCAGTTTATGGCCCGACAGGGGAGATACGCAGTATTTT
CDR3 protein: CASSLWPDRGDTQYF

D gene: .
J gene: TRBJ2-4
V gene: TRBV30
clone size: few
CDR3 DNA: TGTGCCTGGAGTGTAGCTGGCGGGGGCTACCCTCGCATTCAGTACTTC
CDR3 protein: CAWSVAGGGYPRIQYF